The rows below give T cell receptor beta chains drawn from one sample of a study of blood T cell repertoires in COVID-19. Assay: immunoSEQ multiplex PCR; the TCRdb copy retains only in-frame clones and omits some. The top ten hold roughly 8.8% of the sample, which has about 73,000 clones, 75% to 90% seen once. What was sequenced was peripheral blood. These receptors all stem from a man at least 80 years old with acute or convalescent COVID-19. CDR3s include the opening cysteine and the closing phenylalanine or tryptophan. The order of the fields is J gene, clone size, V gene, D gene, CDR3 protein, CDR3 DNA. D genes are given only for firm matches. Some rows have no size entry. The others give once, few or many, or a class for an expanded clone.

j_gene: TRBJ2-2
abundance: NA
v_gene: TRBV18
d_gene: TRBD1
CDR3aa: CASSPKAGTVYSGELFF
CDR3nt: TGTGCCAGCTCACCCAAGGCCGGGACAGTGTATTCGGGGGAGCTGTTTTTT

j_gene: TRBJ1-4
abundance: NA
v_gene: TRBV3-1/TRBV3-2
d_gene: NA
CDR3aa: CASSQDTENRVGTNEKLFF
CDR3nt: TGTGCCAGCAGCCAAGATACGGAAAACAGGGTAGGGACTAATGAAAAACTGTTTTTT

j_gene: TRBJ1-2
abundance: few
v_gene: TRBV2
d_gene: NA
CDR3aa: CASSVGLLANYGYTF
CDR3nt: TGTGCCAGCAGTGTGGGACTCCTAGCTAACTATGGCTACACCTTC

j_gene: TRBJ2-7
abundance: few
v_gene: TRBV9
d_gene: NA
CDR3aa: CASSSLEDEQYF
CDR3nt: TGTGCCAGCTCTTCCCTAGAGGACGAGCAGTACTTC

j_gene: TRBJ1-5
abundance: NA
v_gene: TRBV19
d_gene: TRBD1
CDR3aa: CASGDRRNQPQHF
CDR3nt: TGTGCCAGTGGGGACAGGCGGAATCAGCCCCAGCATTTT

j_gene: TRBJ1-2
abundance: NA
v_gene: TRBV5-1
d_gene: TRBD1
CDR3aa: CASSLGTGTGYTF
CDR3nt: TGCGCCAGCAGCTTGGGGACAGGGACTGGCTACACCTTC

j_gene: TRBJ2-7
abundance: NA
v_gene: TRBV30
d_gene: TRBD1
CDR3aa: CAWSVSTGVLGSYEQYF
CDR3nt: TGTGCCTGGAGTGTCTCGACAGGGGTACTTGGATCCTACGAGCAGTACTTC

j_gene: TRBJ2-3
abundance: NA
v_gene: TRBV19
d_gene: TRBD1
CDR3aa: CASRATGTGPDTQYF
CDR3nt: TGTGCCAGTAGGGCTACCGGGACAGGCCCAGATACGCAGTATTTT

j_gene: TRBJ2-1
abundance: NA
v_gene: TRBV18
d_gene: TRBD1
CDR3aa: CASSPRTGGPYNEQFF
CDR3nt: TGTGCCAGCTCACCCAGGACAGGGGGGCCCTACAATGAGCAGTTCTTC

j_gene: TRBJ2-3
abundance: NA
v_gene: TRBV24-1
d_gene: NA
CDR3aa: CATSDTHTTDTQYF
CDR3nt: TGTGCCACCAGTGATACACACACGACAGATACGCAGTATTTT

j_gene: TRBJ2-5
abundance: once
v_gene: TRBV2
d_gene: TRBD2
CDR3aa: CASSERGAKETQYF
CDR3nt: TGTGCCAGCAGCGAGCGGGGGGCCAAAGAGACCCAGTACTTC

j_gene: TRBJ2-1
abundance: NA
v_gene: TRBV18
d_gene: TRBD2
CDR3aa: CASSLPNPGGRNNEQFF
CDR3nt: TGTGCCAGCTCACTCCCCAATCCGGGAGGGAGGAACAATGAGCAGTTCTTC

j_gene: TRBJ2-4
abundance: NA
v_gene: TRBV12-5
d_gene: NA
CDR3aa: CASGLLQGSQSAKNIQYF
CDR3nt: TGTGCTAGTGGTTTGTTACAGGGAAGTCAGTCAGCCAAAAACATTCAGTACTTC

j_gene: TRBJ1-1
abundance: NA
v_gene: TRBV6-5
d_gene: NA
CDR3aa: CAAAKVRDTEAFF
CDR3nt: TGTGCCGCCGCAAAGGTCCGGGACACTGAAGCTTTCTTT

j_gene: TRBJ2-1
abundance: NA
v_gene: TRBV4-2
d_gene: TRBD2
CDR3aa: CASSQVGTSARNEQFF
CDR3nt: TGTGCCAGCAGCCAAGTCGGGACTAGCGCGAGGAATGAGCAGTTCTTC

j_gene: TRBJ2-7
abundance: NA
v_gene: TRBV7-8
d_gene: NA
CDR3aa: CASSLSMAEQYF
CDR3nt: TGTGCCAGCAGCTTAAGTATGGCCGAGCAGTACTTC

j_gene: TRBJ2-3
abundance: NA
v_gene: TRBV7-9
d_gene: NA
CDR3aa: CASTRPTSTDTQYF
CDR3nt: TGTGCCAGCACCCGCCCGACTAGCACAGATACGCAGTATTTT

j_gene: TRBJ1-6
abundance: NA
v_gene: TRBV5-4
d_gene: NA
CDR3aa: CASSTGVPNSPLHF
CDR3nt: TGTGCCAGCAGTACCGGGGTCCCTAATTCACCCCTCCACTTT

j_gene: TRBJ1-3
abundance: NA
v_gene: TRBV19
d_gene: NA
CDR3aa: CASTLNRLSGNTIYF
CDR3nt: TGTGCCAGTACCCTAAACAGGCTATCTGGAAACACCATATATTTT

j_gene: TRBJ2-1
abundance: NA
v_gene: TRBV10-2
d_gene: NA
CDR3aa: CASRTRGGLENEQFF
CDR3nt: TGCGCCAGCAGGACCAGGGGTGGTCTCGAAAATGAGCAGTTCTTC

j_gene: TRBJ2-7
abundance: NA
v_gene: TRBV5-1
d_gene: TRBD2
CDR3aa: CASSLGSGSGNEQYF
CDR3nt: TGCGCCAGCAGCTTGGGGAGCGGGAGTGGGAACGAGCAGTACTTC

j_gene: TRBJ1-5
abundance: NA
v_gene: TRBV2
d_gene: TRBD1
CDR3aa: CASRPGTVFQPQHF
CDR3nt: TGTGCCAGCAGGCCCGGGACAGTTTTTCAGCCCCAGCATTTT

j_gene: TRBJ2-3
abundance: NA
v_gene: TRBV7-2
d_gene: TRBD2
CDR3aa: CASSSGLAGGIDTQYF
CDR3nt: TGTGCCAGCAGCTCCGGACTAGCGGGGGGGATAGATACGCAGTATTTT

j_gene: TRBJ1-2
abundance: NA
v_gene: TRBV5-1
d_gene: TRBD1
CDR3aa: CASSTGQDRGNGYTF
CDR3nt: TGCGCCAGCAGCACCGGACAGGACAGGGGAAATGGCTACACCTTC

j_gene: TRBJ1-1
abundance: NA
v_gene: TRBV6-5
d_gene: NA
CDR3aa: CASSYYMNTEAFF
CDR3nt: TGTGCCAGCAGTTACTACATGAACACTGAAGCTTTCTTT

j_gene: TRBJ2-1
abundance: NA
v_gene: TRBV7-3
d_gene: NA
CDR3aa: CASSLSIYNEQFF
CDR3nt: TGTGCCAGCAGCTTGTCTATCTACAATGAGCAGTTCTTC

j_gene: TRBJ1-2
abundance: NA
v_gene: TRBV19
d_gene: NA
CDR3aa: CASIQGSGYTF
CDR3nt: TGTGCCAGTATCCAGGGATCCGGCTACACCTTC

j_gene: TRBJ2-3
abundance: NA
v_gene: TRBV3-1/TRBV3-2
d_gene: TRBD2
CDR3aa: CASSQRRRGGPPDTQYF
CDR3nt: TGTGCCAGCAGCCAACGGCGGCGGGGGGGCCCCCCAGATACGCAGTATTTT

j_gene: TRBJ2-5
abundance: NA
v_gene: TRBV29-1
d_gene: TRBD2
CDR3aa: CSSLLGGQETQYF
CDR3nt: TGCAGTTCCCTACTGGGGGGGCAAGAGACCCAGTACTTC

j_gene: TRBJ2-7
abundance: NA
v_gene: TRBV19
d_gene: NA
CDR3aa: CASSPADTLYEQYF
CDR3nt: TGTGCCAGTAGTCCGGCGGATACGCTCTACGAGCAGTACTTC

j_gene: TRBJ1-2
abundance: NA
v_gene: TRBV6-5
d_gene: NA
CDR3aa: CASSQTNYGYTF
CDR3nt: TGTGCCAGCAGCCAAACTAACTATGGCTACACCTTC

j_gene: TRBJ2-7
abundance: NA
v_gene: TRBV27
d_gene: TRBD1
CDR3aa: CASRGDRGHYEQYF
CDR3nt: TGTGCCAGCAGGGGGGACAGGGGGCATTACGAGCAGTACTTC

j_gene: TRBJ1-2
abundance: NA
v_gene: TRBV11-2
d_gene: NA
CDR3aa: CASSLTQGNYGYTF
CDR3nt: TGTGCCAGCAGCTTGACACAGGGCAACTATGGCTACACCTTC

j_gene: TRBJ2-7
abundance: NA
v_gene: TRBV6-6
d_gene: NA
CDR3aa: CASSSQGRPYEQYF
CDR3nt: TGTGCCAGCAGTTCCCAGGGTAGACCATACGAGCAGTACTTC

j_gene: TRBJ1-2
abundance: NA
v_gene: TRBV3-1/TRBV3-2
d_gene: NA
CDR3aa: CASSQEGGLGYTF
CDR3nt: TGTGCCAGCAGCCAAGAAGGAGGGCTCGGCTACACCTTC

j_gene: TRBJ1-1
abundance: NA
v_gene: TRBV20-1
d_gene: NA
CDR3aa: CSAQGSTEAFF
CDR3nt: TGCAGTGCTCAGGGCAGCACTGAAGCTTTCTTT

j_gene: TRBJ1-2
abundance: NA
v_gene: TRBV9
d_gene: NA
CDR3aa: CASSGTTANRGYTF
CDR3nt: TGTGCCAGCAGCGGTACGACAGCGAATCGGGGCTACACCTTC

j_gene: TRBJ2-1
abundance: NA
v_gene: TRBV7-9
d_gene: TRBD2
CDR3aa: CASSSTSDNNEQFF
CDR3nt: TGTGCCAGCAGCTCCACTAGCGACAACAATGAGCAGTTCTTC

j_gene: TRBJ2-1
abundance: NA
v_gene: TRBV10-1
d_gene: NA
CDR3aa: CASSESTRYGQFF
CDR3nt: TGCGCCAGCAGTGAGTCGACTCGTTATGGGCAGTTCTTC

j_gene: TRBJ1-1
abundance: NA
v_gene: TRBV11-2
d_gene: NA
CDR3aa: CASSLVKWVGGNTEAFF
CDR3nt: TGTGCCAGCAGCTTAGTAAAGTGGGTAGGGGGGAACACTGAAGCTTTCTTT

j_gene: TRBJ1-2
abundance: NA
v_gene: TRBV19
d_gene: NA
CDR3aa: CASNFGSNYGYTF
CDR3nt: TGTGCCAGTAATTTCGGTTCTAACTATGGCTACACCTTC